This T cell receptor (beta chain) originates from a study of blood T cell repertoires in COVID-19. Across the study: Sources were T cells, B-cell-depleted T cells, or PBMCs; the material itself was cDNA or gDNA.

CDR3 size: 14 residues. V dropped 0 bases and J dropped 3 bases, with 9 bases sitting between them. Germline CDR1 reads SEHNR; CDR2 reads FQNEAQ (reference sequence). This clone was recorded once. Per the original methods: Scientists estimated how many nucleated cells there were by amplifying reference gene primers. Using immunoSEQ multiplex PCR, the repertoire was profiled, and TCRdb retains in-frame clones only, with some absent. The D gene and trimming were derived from the DNA, and the V and J assignments and clone size from that table. There are 400,000 to 550,000 clones in the sample; approximately 90% occur only once, and 4% to 5.5% lies in the top ten.

The sequence came from a woman aged 25 to 39 with acute or convalescent COVID-19. J is TRBJ2-7 and V is TRBV7-9, with D maybe TRBD2 (6 bases). The specimen was peripheral blood. Here the CDR3 DNA reads TGTGCCAGCAGCTTAGCTGGGCGGGGCTACGAGCAGTACTTC. As protein: CASSLAGRGYEQYF.